This entry is about one TCR beta chain. Its specificity is unknown. V lost 6 bases and J 8 bases, leaving 19 bases between the germline ends. There are 14 residues in the CDR3. The study, taken as a whole, reports: Greatest tumor Treg TCR overlap was with tumor naive CD4+ cells.

Adaptor-ligated barcode primers were used to amplify TRBV12-4/TRBJ1-2 clonotypes. TCRdb reprocessed the multiplex PCR reads with MiXCR, giving one entry per CDR3 protein. The table includes 700 to 950 distinct CDR3 sequences, about 8.4% detected once. This receptor was taken from a female donor with breast cancer. The sample consisted of naive CD4+ T cells sorted from blood. Subset given: naive CD4+ T cells, CD4+CD45RA+CD25-. V usage is TRBV12-3 or TRBV12-4 and J usage is TRBJ1-2; D is undetermined. The CDR3 sequence: CASRREGPGRGYTF. CDR3 DNA: TGTGCCAGCAGGAGGGAGGGCCCCGGGAGAGGCTACACCTTC.